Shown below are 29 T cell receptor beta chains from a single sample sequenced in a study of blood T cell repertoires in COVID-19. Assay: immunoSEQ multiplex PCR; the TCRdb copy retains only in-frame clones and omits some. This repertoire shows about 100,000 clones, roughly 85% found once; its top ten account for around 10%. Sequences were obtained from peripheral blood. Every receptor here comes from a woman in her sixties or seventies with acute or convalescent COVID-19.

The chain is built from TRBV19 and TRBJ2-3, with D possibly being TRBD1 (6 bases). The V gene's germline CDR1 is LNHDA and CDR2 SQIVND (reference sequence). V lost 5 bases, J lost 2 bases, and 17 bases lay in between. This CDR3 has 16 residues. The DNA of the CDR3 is TGTGCCAGTAGTGGTGCGACAGGCGCCACCACAGATACGCAGTATTTT. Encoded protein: CASSGATGATTDTQYF.

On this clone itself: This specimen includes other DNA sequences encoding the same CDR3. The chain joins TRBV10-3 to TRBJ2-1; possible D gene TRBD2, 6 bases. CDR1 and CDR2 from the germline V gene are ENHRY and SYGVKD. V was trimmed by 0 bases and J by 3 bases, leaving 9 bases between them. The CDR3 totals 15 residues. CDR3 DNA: TGTGCCATCAGTGAGTCTGGGGGGAACTACAATGAGCAGTTCTTC. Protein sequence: CAISESGGNYNEQFF.

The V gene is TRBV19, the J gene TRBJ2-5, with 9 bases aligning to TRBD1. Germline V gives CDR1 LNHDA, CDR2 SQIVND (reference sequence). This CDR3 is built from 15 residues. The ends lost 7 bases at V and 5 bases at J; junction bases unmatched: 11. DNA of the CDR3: TGTGCCAGTACCCTCGAGGGACAGGGTTGGGAGACCCAGTACTTC. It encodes CASTLEGQGWETQYF.

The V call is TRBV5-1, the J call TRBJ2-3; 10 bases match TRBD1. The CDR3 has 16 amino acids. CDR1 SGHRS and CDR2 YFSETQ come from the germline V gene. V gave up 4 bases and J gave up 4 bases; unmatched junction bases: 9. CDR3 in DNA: TGCGCCAGCAGCAGAGCCGGGACAGGGGAGGCAGATACGCAGTATTTT. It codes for CASSRAGTGEADTQYF.

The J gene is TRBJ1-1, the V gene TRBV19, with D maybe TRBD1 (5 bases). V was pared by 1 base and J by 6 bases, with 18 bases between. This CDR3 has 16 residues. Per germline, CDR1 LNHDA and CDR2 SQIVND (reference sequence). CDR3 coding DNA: TGTGCCAGTAGTATAGGACAGCAGATCCTCACCGCTGAAGCTTTCTTT. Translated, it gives CASSIGQQILTAEAFF.

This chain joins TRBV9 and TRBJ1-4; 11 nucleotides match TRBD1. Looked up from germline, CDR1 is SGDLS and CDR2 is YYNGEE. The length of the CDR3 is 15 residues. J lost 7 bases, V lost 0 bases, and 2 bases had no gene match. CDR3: CASSVVGQGGEKLFF. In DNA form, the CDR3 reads TGTGCCAGCAGCGTAGTGGGACAGGGGGGTGAAAAACTGTTTTTT. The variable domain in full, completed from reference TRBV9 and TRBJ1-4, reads DSGVTQTPKHLITATGQRVTLRCSPRSGDLSVYWYQQSLDQGLQFLIQYYNGEERAKGNILERFSAQQFPDLHSELNLSSLELGDSALYFCASSVVGQGGEKLFFGSGTQLSVL.

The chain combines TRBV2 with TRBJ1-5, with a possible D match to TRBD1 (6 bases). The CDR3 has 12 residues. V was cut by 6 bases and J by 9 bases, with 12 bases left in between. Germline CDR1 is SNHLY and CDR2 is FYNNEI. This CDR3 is CASSSGVWPQHF. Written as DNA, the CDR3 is TGTGCCAGCAGCTCAGGGGTTTGGCCCCAGCATTTT.

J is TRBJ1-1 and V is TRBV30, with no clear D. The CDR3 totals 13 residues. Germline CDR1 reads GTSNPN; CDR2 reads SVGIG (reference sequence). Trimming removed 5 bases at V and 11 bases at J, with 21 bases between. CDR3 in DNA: TGTGCCTGGTCCGGAGGGCTCGATTATTGGGCTTTCTTT. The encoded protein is CAWSGGLDYWAFF.

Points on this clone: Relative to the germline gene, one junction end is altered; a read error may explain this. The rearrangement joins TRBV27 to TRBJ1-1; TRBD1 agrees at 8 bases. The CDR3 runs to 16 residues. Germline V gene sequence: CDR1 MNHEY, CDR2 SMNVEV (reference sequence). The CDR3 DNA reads TGTGCCAGCAGATTATATACCGGACAGGGAAGCACTGAAGCTTTCTTT. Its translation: CASRLYTGQGSTEAFF.

The CDR3 region is CASSLRQGFFPGYTF. CDR3 DNA: TGTGCCAGCAGCCTCCGACAGGGGTTTTTTCCTGGCTACACCTTC. This chain links TRBV3-1 (or the pseudogene TRBV3-2) with TRBJ1-2; 8 nucleotides align to TRBD1. V was clipped by 4 bases and J by 7 bases; unmatched bases: 11. CDR1 and CDR2 (germline): LGHDT, YNNKEL (reference sequence). The length of the CDR3 is 15 residues.

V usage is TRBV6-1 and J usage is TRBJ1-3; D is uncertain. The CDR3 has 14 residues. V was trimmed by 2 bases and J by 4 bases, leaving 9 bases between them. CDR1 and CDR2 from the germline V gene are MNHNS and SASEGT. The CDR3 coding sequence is TGTGCCAGCAGTGAATACGCGAGGGGAAACACCATATATTTT. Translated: CASSEYARGNTIYF.

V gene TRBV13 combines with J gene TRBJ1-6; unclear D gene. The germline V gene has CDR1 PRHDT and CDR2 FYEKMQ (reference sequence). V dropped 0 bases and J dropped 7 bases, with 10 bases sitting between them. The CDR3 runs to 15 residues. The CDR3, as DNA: TGTGCCAGCAGCTTAGGGAGGGCAGGAAATTCACCCCTCCACTTT. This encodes CASSLGRAGNSPLHF.

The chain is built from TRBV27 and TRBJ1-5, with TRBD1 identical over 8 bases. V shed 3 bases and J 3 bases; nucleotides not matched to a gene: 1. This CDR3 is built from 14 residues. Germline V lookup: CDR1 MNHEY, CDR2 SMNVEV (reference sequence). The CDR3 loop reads CASSLDRVNQPQHF. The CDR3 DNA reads TGTGCCAGCAGTTTGGACAGGGTCAATCAGCCCCAGCATTTT.

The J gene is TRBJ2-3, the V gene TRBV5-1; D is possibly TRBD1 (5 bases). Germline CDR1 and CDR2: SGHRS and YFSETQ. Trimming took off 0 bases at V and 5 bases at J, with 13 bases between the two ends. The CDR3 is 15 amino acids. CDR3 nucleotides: TGCGCCAGCAGCTTGGGGGCAGGGTATATAGATACGCAGTATTTT. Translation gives CASSLGAGYIDTQYF.

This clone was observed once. The CDR3 protein is CASSSTSGGAGDTQYF. The CDR3, as DNA: TGTGCCAGCAGCTCCACTAGCGGGGGGGCGGGAGATACGCAGTATTTT. The V and J genes are TRBV9 and TRBJ2-3, with 13 positions matching TRBD2. CDR3 length: 16 residues. Trimming at V came to 4 bases and at J to 5 bases, leaving 7 bases not matched to a gene. The germline V gene encodes CDR1 SGDLS and CDR2 YYNGEE. The whole variable domain, remainder taken from reference TRBV9 and TRBJ2-3, is DSGVTQTPKHLITATGQRVTLRCSPRSGDLSVYWYQQSLDQGLQFLIQYYNGEERAKGNILERFSAQQFPDLHSELNLSSLELGDSALYFCASSSTSGGAGDTQYFGPGTRLTVL.

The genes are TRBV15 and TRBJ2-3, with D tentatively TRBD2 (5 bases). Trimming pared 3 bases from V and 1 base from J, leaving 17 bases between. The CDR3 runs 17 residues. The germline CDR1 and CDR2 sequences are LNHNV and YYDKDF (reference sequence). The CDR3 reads CATSRGESIGGTDTQYF. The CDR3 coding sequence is TGTGCCACCAGCAGGGGAGAGTCAATCGGGGGCACAGATACGCAGTATTTT.

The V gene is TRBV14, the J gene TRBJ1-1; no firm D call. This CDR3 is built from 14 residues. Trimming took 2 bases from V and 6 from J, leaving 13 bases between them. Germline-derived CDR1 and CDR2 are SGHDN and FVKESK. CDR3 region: CASSQLSSAAEAFF. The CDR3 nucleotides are TGTGCCAGCAGCCAACTCTCCTCCGCGGCTGAAGCTTTCTTT.

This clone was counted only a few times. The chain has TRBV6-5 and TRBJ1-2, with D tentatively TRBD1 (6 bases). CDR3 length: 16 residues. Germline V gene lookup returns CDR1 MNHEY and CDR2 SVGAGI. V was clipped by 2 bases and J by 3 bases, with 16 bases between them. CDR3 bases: TGTGCCAGCAGTTACCTGAGGGGGGGGAAGGACTATGGCTACACCTTC. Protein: CASSYLRGGKDYGYTF.

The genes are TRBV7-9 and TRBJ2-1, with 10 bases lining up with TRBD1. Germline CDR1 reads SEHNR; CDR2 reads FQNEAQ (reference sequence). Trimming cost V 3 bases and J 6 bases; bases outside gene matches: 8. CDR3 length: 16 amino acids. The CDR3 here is CASSFADRGLGNEQFF. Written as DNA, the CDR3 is TGTGCCAGCAGCTTCGCCGACAGGGGGCTGGGCAATGAGCAGTTCTTC.

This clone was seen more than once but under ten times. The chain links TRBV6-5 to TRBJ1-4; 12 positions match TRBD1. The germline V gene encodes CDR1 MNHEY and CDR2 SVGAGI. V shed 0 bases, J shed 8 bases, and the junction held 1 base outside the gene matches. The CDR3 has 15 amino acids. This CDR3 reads CASSYSGTGGEKLFF. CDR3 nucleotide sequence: TGTGCCAGCAGTTACTCCGGGACAGGGGGCGAAAAACTGTTTTTT.

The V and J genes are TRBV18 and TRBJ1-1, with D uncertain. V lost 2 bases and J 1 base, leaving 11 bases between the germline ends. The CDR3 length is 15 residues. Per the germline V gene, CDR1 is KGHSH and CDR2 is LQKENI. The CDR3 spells CASSPIREENTEAFF. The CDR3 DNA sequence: TGTGCCAGCTCACCAATCCGGGAGGAGAACACTGAAGCTTTCTTT.

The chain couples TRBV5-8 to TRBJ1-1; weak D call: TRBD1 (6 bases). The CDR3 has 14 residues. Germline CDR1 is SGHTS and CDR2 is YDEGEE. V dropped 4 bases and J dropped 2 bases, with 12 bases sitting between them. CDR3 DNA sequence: TGTGCCAGCAGCCCGGGACATTCTAACACTGAAGCTTTCTTT. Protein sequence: CASSPGHSNTEAFF.

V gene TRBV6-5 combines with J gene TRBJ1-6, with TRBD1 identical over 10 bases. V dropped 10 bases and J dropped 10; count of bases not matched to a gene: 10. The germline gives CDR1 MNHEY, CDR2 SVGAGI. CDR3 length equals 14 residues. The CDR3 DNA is TGTGCCACTGGGACAGGGGCTGGGGAATCACCCCTCCACTTT. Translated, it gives CATGTGAGESPLHF.

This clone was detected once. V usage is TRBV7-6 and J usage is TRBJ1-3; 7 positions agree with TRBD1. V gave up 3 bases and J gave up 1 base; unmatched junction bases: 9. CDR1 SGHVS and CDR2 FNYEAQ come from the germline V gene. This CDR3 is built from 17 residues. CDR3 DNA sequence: TGTGCCAGCAGCTTCGACCCCCTGACAGGGTCTGGAAACACCATATATTTT. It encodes CASSFDPLTGSGNTIYF.

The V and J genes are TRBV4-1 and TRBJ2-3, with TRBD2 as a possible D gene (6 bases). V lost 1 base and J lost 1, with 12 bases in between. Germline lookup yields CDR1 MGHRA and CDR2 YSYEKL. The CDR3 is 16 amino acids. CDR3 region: CASSQGEVRRTDTQYF. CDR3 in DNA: TGCGCCAGCAGCCAAGGGGAGGTTCGGCGCACAGATACGCAGTATTTT.

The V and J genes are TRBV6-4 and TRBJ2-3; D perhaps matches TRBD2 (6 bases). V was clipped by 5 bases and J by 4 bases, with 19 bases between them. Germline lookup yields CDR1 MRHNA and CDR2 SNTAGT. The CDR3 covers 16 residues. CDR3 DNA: TGTGCCAGCAGTAGACAGACCCTGGGAGGTTCAGATACGCAGTATTTT. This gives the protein CASSRQTLGGSDTQYF.

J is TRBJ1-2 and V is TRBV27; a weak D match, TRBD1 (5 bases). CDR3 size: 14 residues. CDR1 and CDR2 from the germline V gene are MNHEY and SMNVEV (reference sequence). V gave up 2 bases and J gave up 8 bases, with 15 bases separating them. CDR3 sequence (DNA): TGTGCCAGCAGTTTAAGGGGAACGGGGGACGGCTACACCTTC. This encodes CASSLRGTGDGYTF.

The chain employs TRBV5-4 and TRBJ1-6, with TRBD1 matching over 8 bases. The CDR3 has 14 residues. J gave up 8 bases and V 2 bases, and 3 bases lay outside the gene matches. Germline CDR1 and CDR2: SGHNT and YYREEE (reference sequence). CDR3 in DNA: TGTGCCAGCAGCTTTAACAGGGGGGATTCACCCCTCCACTTT. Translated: CASSFNRGDSPLHF.

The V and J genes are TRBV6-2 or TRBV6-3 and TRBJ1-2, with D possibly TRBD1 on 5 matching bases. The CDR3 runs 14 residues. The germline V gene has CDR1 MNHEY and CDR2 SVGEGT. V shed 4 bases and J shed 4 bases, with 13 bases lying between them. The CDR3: CASSSLPDSYGYTF. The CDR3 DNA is TGTGCCAGCAGTTCCCTCCCCGACAGCTATGGCTACACCTTC.